These 20 T cell receptor beta chains share one sample of origin, sequenced in a study of response to subunit inactivated influenza vaccine. TCRdb itself ran the RT-PCR reads through MiXCR, one entry per CDR3 protein. The table has 530,000 or so distinct CDR3 sequences, 12% to 15% seen once. The source material was PBMCs from blood, sampled 11 to 12 days after vaccination. All receptors derive from a man aged 50 to 60 who received an inactivated influenza vaccine.

This clonotype was seen more than once but under ten times. The V and J genes are TRBV3-1 and TRBJ1-1, with 7 bases that match TRBD1. Trimming removed 4 bases from V and 4 bases from J; junction bases left unmatched: 6. The CDR3 sequence is 14 residues long. Germline assignment: CDR1 LGHDT and CDR2 YNNKEL (reference sequence). CDR3 sequence: CASSPRAGGTEAFF. The CDR3 DNA reads as TGTGCCAGCAGCCCCAGGGCAGGGGGCACTGAAGCTTTCTTT.

The chain joins TRBV4-2 to TRBJ1-1; no definite D call. Germline CDR1 LGHNA, CDR2 YNFKEQ. V was shortened by 1 base and J by 0 bases, with 15 bases between the two germline ends. The CDR3 sequence is 17 residues long. The CDR3: CASSQVTGAGLNTEAFF. The CDR3 nucleotides read TGTGCCAGCAGCCAAGTCACCGGTGCAGGTTTGAACACTGAAGCTTTCTTT.

This clonotype was counted only a few times. The V gene is TRBV5-1, the J gene TRBJ2-5; 8 bases agree with TRBD2. V shed 3 bases, J shed 5 bases, and the junction held 12 bases outside the gene matches. The V gene's germline CDR1 is SGHRS and CDR2 YFSETQ. The length of the CDR3 is 16 residues. CDR3 sequence reads: CASSSMAGGKVETQYF. The CDR3 DNA is TGCGCCAGCAGCTCAATGGCGGGGGGAAAAGTGGAGACCCAGTACTTC.

The chain uses TRBV20-1 and TRBJ1-2; 9 bases align to TRBD1. CDR1 is DFQATT and CDR2 is SNEGSKA in the germline V gene (reference sequence). V shed 6 bases, J shed 6 bases, and the junction held 20 bases outside the gene matches. The CDR3 length is 17 residues. The CDR3 DNA reads as TGCAGTGCAAATCTACAGGGGGCGTTGAACGGGGACCATGGCTACACCTTC. Its protein is CSANLQGALNGDHGYTF.

This sequence joins TRBV12-3 or TRBV12-4 and TRBJ2-1; D perhaps matches TRBD1 (6 bases). The CDR3 is 12 residues long. The V gene lost 1 base and the J gene lost 10 bases, with 8 bases spanning the gap. DNA of the CDR3: TGTGCCAGCAGTTTAGGGGGGCAGGAGCAGTTCTTC. Translated: CASSLGGQEQFF.

This clonotype was counted a few times. The chain has TRBV4-2 and TRBJ2-7, with 8 bases lining up with TRBD1. The CDR3 loop spans 15 amino acids. V dropped 3 bases and J dropped 5; count of bases not matched to a gene: 9. Germline values: CDR1 LGHNA, CDR2 YNFKEQ. CDR3 coding DNA: TGTGCCAGCAGCCATGGTGGACAGGGCCTCGACGAGCAGTACTTC. It yields the protein CASSHGGQGLDEQYF.

This clonotype was detected a few times. CDR3 sequence reads: CASSPRAGGPGNEQFF. CDR3 sequence (DNA): TGTGCCAGCAGCCCCCGGGCGGGAGGGCCAGGTAATGAGCAGTTCTTC. The chain employs TRBV9 and TRBJ2-1, with TRBD2 matching 9 bases. This CDR3 has 16 residues. CDR1 and CDR2 from the germline V gene are SGDLS and YYNGEE. V lost 4 bases to trimming and J lost 7 bases; unmatched junction nucleotides: 12.

This clonotype occurred a few times. V usage is TRBV4-3 and J usage is TRBJ1-4; D possibly corresponds to TRBD1 (5 bases). Germline V gene data show CDR1 as LGHNA and CDR2 as YSLEER. CDR3 length: 17 amino acids. Trimming stripped 1 base from V and 2 bases from J, with 14 bases between. The CDR3 sequence is CASSQGRQYRTNEKLFF. The CDR3 DNA reads TGCGCCAGCAGCCAAGGTCGACAGTACCGCACTAATGAAAAACTGTTTTTT.

This chain connects TRBV24-1 to TRBJ2-3; TRBD1 might be the D (6 bases). The CDR3 covers 14 residues. Between the trimmed V and J ends, which lost 5 bases and 2 bases, there was a span of 10 bases. Looked up from germline, CDR1 is KGHDR and CDR2 is SFDVKD. Here the CDR3 DNA reads TGTGCCACCAGTGTACAGGGTCACACAGATACGCAGTATTTT. Protein sequence: CATSVQGHTDTQYF.

This clonotype showed up just a few times. The V and J genes are TRBV7-2 and TRBJ2-7; 9 bases match TRBD2. The CDR3 is 16 amino acids. V was clipped by 6 bases and J by 2 bases; unmatched bases: 11. Germline lookup yields CDR1 SGHTA and CDR2 FQGNSA. The CDR3 region is CASSPLFAGGPYEQYF. CDR3 bases: TGTGCCAGCAGTCCCCTCTTTGCGGGAGGGCCCTACGAGCAGTACTTC.

This chain joins TRBV4-2 and TRBJ1-1, with 7 nucleotides matching TRBD1. The CDR3 loop spans 13 amino acids. The V and J ends lost 6 bases and 3 bases, in that order; junction bases with no gene match: 4. CDR1 and CDR2 from the germline V gene are LGHNA and YNFKEQ. The DNA for the CDR3 is TGTGCCAGCAGACAGGGGCGAGACACTGAAGCTTTCTTT. It encodes CASRQGRDTEAFF.

The chain has TRBV5-1 and TRBJ2-1; TRBD2 matches 12 bases. The V and J ends lost 3 bases and 4 bases, in that order; junction bases with no gene match: 5. The CDR3 is 16 residues long. Per germline, CDR1 SGHRS and CDR2 YFSETQ. CDR3 DNA sequence: TGCGCCAGCAGCTCTTTACTAGCGGGAGGATACAATGAGCAGTTCTTC. Encoded protein: CASSSLLAGGYNEQFF.

This clonotype occurred many times. This chain links TRBV6-2 or TRBV6-3 with TRBJ2-7, with TRBD2 matching 13 bases. The length of the CDR3 is 14 residues. V gave up 4 bases and J gave up 6 bases; unmatched junction bases: 3. Germline V lookup: CDR1 MNHEY, CDR2 SVGEGT. CDR3 amino acids: CASSSGLAGAEQYF. The CDR3 nucleotides are TGTGCCAGCAGTTCAGGACTAGCGGGGGCCGAGCAGTACTTC.

This chain links TRBV10-3 with TRBJ1-4; TRBD1 agrees at 7 bases. Germline V CDR1 and CDR2: ENHRY, SYGVKD. The CDR3 is 13 residues long. V trimming: 8 bases; J trimming: 5 bases; junction bases outside the gene matches: 5. The DNA for the CDR3 is TGTGCCATCCGACAGGGCGGAAATGAAAAACTGTTTTTT. Its protein is CAIRQGGNEKLFF.

The gene calls are TRBV12-3 or TRBV12-4 and TRBJ1-2; perhaps TRBD1 as D (5 bases). Trimming stripped 0 bases from V and 1 base from J, with 9 bases between. The CDR3 is made up of 15 amino acids. The CDR3, as DNA: TGTGCCAGCAGTTTAGCAGGGGCACGTAACTATGGCTACACCTTC. It specifies CASSLAGARNYGYTF.

This clonotype came up a few times. CDR3 sequence: CASSFGRGPPYEQYF. The CDR3 coding sequence is TGTGCCAGCAGTTTCGGCAGGGGGCCACCCTACGAGCAGTACTTC. This chain links TRBV28 with TRBJ2-7; 8 bases map to TRBD1. The junction had 6 bases not matched to a gene; V was cut back by 3 bases and J by 2 bases. Germline CDR1 reads MDHEN; CDR2 reads SYDVKM. The CDR3 runs 15 residues.

The gene calls are TRBV3-1 and TRBJ2-7; possibly TRBD2 for D (5 bases). Germline lookup yields CDR1 LGHDT and CDR2 YNNKEL (reference sequence). The CDR3 covers 14 residues. Trimming removed 3 bases from V and 2 bases from J, with 11 bases in between. As DNA, the CDR3 is TGTGCCAGCAGCCAGGGCAGGAGGACCTACGAGCAGTACTTC. Encoded protein: CASSQGRRTYEQYF.

The chain has TRBV20-1 and TRBJ2-3; TRBD2 matches 7 bases. Germline trimming cut 1 base from V and 1 base from J; bases unmatched to any gene: 11. The CDR3 extends over 17 amino acids. In germline, CDR1 is DFQATT, CDR2 SNEGSKA (reference sequence). CDR3 protein: CSARGAFGLAGTDTQYF. For the CDR3, the DNA is TGCAGTGCTAGAGGAGCTTTTGGGCTAGCGGGCACAGATACGCAGTATTTT.

With respect to this clonotype: Since a much larger clone is just one base distant, this may be a read error. The CDR3, as DNA: TGCGCCAGCAGCCCGCGTGGTTGGACCGGGGAGCTGTTTTTT. Translated: CASSPRGWTGELFF. The chain combines TRBV5-1 with TRBJ2-2; no reliable D call. Germline V gene data show CDR1 as SGHRS and CDR2 as YFSETQ. This CDR3 is built from 14 residues. Trimming stripped 4 bases from V and 5 bases from J, with 12 bases between.

This clonotype was seen only a few times. A junction end diverges from the germline sequence, so it may reflect a read error. The chain couples TRBV20-1 to TRBJ1-2; D gene ambiguous. This CDR3 region has 13 residues. Germline lookup yields CDR1 DFQATT and CDR2 SNEGSKA (reference sequence). The CDR3 DNA sequence: TGCAGTGCGAGAGACCCTCCTGTTGCTGGCTACACCTTC. Protein sequence: CSARDPPVAGYTF.